The 16 T cell receptor beta chains below come from one sample, sequenced in a study of cytomegalovirus exposure and HLA in healthy donors. Amplification used 60 Vbeta primers and 13 Jbeta primers. Some clones are missing from TCRdb's copy, which holds only in-frame ones; the method was immunoSEQ multiplex PCR. The sample records roughly 130,000 clones, approximately 69% being singletons. What was sequenced was PBMCs. These receptor sequences come from a man aged 35 to 55 in good health and CMV-seropositive.

The V and J genes are TRBV10-3 and TRBJ1-1, with D unresolved. Germline CDR1 and CDR2: ENHRY and SYGVKD. Trimming took off 6 bases at V and 2 bases at J, with 7 bases between the two ends. The CDR3 has 12 residues. The CDR3 sequence: CAISGSNTEAFF. The CDR3 nucleotides are TGTGCCATCAGCGGGTCTAACACTGAAGCTTTCTTT.

The genes are TRBV2 and TRBJ2-6; possible D gene TRBD2, 7 bases. Trimming removed 7 bases at V and 2 bases at J, with 9 bases between. Germline V lookup: CDR1 SNHLY, CDR2 FYNNEI. This CDR3 is built from 14 residues. In DNA form, the CDR3 reads TGTGCCAGCAAGGGGGGGGCTGGGGCCAACGTCCTGACTTTC. Its protein product is CASKGGAGANVLTF.

The chain is built from TRBV10-1 and TRBJ2-1; possibly TRBD2 for D (6 bases). Germline V CDR1 and CDR2: WNHNN, SYGVQD (reference sequence). The CDR3 is 10 residues long. The V end lost 7 bases, the J end lost 8 bases, and 6 bases lay between the germline ends. CDR3 sequence reads: CASTGDEQFF. The CDR3 coding sequence is TGCGCCAGCACGGGGGATGAGCAGTTCTTC.

This chain links TRBV15 with TRBJ1-5; 10 bases map to TRBD1. The CDR3 extends over 16 amino acids. From germline, CDR1 is LNHNV and CDR2 YYDKDF (reference sequence). V shed 0 bases, J shed 7 bases, and the junction held 6 bases outside the gene matches. The CDR3 nucleotides are TGTGCCACCAGCAGAGATATTCGGGACAGGGGACAGCCCCAGCATTTT. As protein: CATSRDIRDRGQPQHF. Complete variable domain (other parts from reference TRBV15 and TRBJ1-5): DAMVIQNPRYQVTQFGKPVTLSCSQTLNHNVMYWYQQKSSQAPKLLFHYYDKDFNNEADTPDNFQSRRPNTSFCFLDIRSPGLGDTAMYLCATSRDIRDRGQPQHFGDGTRLSIL.

The rearrangement uses TRBV7-7 and TRBJ2-2; 7 bases are shared with TRBD1. V lost 5 bases and J lost 6; bases outside the gene matches: 6. The germline V gene encodes CDR1 SSHAT and CDR2 FNYEAQ (reference sequence). The CDR3 consists of 14 residues. The CDR3 here is CASSLVTGAGELFF. CDR3 DNA sequence: TGTGCCAGCAGCCTAGTCACAGGGGCCGGGGAGCTGTTTTTT.

The chain links TRBV5-1 to TRBJ2-5; 8 bases are shared with TRBD1. The CDR3 sequence is 13 residues long. Germline CDR1 reads SGHRS; CDR2 reads YFSETQ. With 4 bases clipped from V and 11 bases from J, the junction kept 10 bases outside the gene matches. The CDR3 sequence: CASSGQGAYQQYF. CDR3 nucleotides: TGCGCCAGCAGCGGGCAGGGGGCATACCAACAGTACTTC.

This sequence joins TRBV6-4 and TRBJ1-1; D gene ambiguous. V lost 4 bases and J lost 3, with 12 bases in between. The CDR3 is 14 residues long. Germline CDR1 MRHNA, CDR2 SNTAGT. In DNA form, the CDR3 reads TGTGCCAGCAGTGCACGGCCGGGAGACACTGAAGCTTTCTTT. It specifies CASSARPGDTEAFF.

V usage is TRBV19 and J usage is TRBJ1-5, with D possibly being TRBD1 (5 bases). CDR1 LNHDA and CDR2 SQIVND come from the germline V gene (reference sequence). Trimming stripped 5 bases from V and 1 base from J, with 9 bases between. The CDR3 length is 14 residues. The CDR3, as DNA: TGTGCCAGTAGTTCAGGGTGGAGCAATCAGCCCCAGCATTTT. This encodes CASSSGWSNQPQHF.

The chain combines TRBV6-4 with TRBJ1-6; 9 bases are a match to TRBD1. This CDR3 comprises 14 residues. Germline lookup yields CDR1 MRHNA and CDR2 SNTAGT. V shed 6 bases, J shed 6 bases, and the junction held 3 bases outside the gene matches. In nucleotides, the CDR3 is TGTGCCAGCAGACCGGGACAGGGTAATTCACCCCTCCACTTT. Translation gives CASRPGQGNSPLHF.

This clone showed up just a few times. V usage is TRBV28 and J usage is TRBJ1-2, with TRBD1 matching 7 bases. Germline V gene sequence: CDR1 MDHEN, CDR2 SYDVKM. The length of the CDR3 is 14 residues. V trimming: 3 bases; J trimming: 3 bases; junction bases outside the gene matches: 4. CDR3 in amino acids: CASSLGRGDYGYTF. DNA of the CDR3: TGTGCCAGCAGTTTGGGCAGGGGGGACTATGGCTACACCTTC.

This clone occurred once. This chain links TRBV28 with TRBJ1-1; D is perhaps TRBD1 (5 bases). V gave up 1 base and J gave up 5 bases, with 14 bases separating them. CDR1 and CDR2 from the germline V gene are MDHEN and SYDVKM. The CDR3 has 15 amino acids. The CDR3 DNA reads TGTGCCAGCAGTTTATCCCCTCAGGGAGGGACTGAAGCTTTCTTT. Translated: CASSLSPQGGTEAFF. Full variable domain (missing parts from reference TRBV28 and TRBJ1-1): DVKVTQSSRYLVKRTGEKVFLECVQDMDHENMFWYRQDPGLGLRLIYFSYDVKMKEKGDIPEGYSVSREKKERFSLILESASTNQTSMYLCASSLSPQGGTEAFFGQGTRLTVV.

CDR3 DNA: TGTGCCAGCAGTTCTACCGGGACAGGGGGGAATCAGCCCCAGCATTTT. Translation: CASSSTGTGGNQPQHF. This chain joins TRBV27 and TRBJ1-5; 11 bases match TRBD1. This CDR3 is built from 16 residues. Trimming took 4 bases from V and 4 from J; bases not matched to a gene: 6. Germline CDR1 MNHEY, CDR2 SMNVEV (reference sequence).

The chain couples TRBV5-1 to TRBJ2-7; TRBD1 matches at 7 bases. Germline lookup yields CDR1 SGHRS and CDR2 YFSETQ. Germline trimming cut 1 base from V and 1 base from J; bases unmatched to any gene: 8. There are 16 residues in the CDR3. The CDR3: CASSLKGTAISYEQYF. CDR3 nucleotides: TGCGCCAGCAGCTTGAAGGGGACAGCGATTTCCTACGAGCAGTACTTC. Using reference TRBV5-1 and TRBJ2-7 for the parts outside the CDR3, the full variable domain is KAGVTQTPRYLIKTRGQQVTLSCSPISGHRSVSWYQQTPGQGLQFLFEYFSETQRNKGNFPGRFSGRQFSNSRSEMNVSTLELGDSALYLCASSLKGTAISYEQYFGPGTRLTVT.

The chain employs TRBV28 and TRBJ2-1; 8 bases line up with TRBD1. The CDR3 spans 19 residues. Germline CDR1 reads MDHEN; CDR2 reads SYDVKM. Trimming cost V 2 bases and J 4 bases; bases outside gene matches: 16. CDR3 loop: CASSLRAGAAGGLYNEQFF. The CDR3 DNA is TGTGCCAGCAGTTTAAGGGCCGGAGCGGCAGGGGGCCTTTACAATGAGCAGTTCTTC.

The chain is built from TRBV29-1 and TRBJ2-1; TRBD2 aligns across 9 bases. V lost 4 bases, J lost 9 bases, and 10 bases stayed unmatched. The CDR3 is made up of 14 amino acids. CDR1 and CDR2 (germline): SQVTM, ANQGSEA. For the CDR3, the DNA is TGCAGCGTTGTTGTTGGCGGGAGGGCAATTGAGCAGTTCTTC. It specifies CSVVVGGRAIEQFF.

This clone was counted a few times. The chain recombines TRBV7-2 with TRBJ2-7; maybe TRBD1 (5 bases). This CDR3 comprises 15 residues. The ends were cut back, 1 base at V and 2 bases at J, with 12 bases in the middle. Per germline, CDR1 SGHTA and CDR2 FQGNSA. In DNA form, the CDR3 reads TGTGCCAGCAGCTTAGGCCCGACAGATACCTACGAGCAGTACTTC. Residues: CASSLGPTDTYEQYF. The whole variable domain, remainder taken from reference TRBV7-2 and TRBJ2-7, is GAGVSQSPSNKVTEKGKDVELRCDPISGHTALYWYRQSLGQGLEFLIYFQGNSAPDKSGLPSDRFSAERTGGSVSTLTIQRTQQEDSAVYLCASSLGPTDTYEQYFGPGTRLTVT.